What follows describes a single T cell receptor (beta chain). Its matching antigen is unknown. Cells sorted by CD45RO/CCR7/CD25/CD127/CD95/CD27 comprised CD4+ naive, central memory, regulatory and stem cell-like memory cells. The CDR3 length is 15 residues. V was cut by 5 bases and J by 0 bases, with 13 bases left in between. CDR1 MNHEY and CDR2 SMNVEV come from the germline V gene (reference sequence). This entry comes from a study of beta chain features in type 1 diabetes. The whole isolated RNA underwent reverse transcription, so sequencing captured expressed TCRB transcripts. About 4 million reads was the average for naive, central memory and regulatory T cell samples. Some clones are missing from TCRdb's copy, which holds only in-frame ones; the method was immunoSEQ multiplex PCR. The repertoire holds about 160,000 clones, around a tenth seen once, with around 0.48% in the top ten. Study-wide results and limits: Shorter TCRB CDR3s, moderately but significantly so, were found in Type 1 diabetes patients in all four CD4+ subsets.

The chain couples TRBV27 to TRBJ1-2; tentatively, D is TRBD1 (5 bases). The sequenced material came from central memory CD4+ T cells from blood. This TCR came from a man aged 25 to 40 with type 1 diabetes. CDR3 coding DNA: TGTGCCAGCAGTCCCCAAGGGGTTACTAACTATGGCTACACCTTC. It translates to CASSPQGVTNYGYTF.